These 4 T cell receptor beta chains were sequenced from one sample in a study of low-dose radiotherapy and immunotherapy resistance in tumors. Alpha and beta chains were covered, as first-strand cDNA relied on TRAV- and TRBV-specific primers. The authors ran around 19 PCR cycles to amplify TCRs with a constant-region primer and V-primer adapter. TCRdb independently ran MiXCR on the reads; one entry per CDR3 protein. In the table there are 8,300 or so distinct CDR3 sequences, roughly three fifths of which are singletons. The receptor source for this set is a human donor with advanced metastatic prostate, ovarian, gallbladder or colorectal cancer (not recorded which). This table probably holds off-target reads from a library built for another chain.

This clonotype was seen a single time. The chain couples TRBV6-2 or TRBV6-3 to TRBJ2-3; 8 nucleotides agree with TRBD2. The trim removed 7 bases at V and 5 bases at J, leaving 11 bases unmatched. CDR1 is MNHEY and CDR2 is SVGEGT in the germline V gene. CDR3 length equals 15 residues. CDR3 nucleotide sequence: TGTGCCAGCATTGAAACGGGAGGGGGAGGAGATACGCAGTATTTT. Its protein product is CASIETGGGGDTQYF.

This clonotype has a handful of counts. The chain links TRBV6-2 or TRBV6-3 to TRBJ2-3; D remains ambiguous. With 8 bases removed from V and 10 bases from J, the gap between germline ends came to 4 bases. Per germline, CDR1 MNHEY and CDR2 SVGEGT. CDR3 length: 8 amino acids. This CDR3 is CASGAQYF. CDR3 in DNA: TGTGCCAGCGGCGCGCAGTATTTT.

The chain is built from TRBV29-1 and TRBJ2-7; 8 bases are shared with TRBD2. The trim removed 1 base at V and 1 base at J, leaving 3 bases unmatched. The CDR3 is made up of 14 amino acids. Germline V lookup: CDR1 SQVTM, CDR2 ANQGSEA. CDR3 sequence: CSVEAGTSSYEQYF. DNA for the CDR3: TGCAGCGTTGAAGCCGGGACTAGTTCCTACGAGCAGTACTTC.

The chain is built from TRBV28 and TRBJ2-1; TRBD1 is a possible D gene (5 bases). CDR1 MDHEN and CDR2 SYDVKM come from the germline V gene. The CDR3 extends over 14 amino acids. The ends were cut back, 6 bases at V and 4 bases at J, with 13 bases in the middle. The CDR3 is CASSPGQTYNEQFF. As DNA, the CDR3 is TGTGCCAGCAGCCCCGGACAAACATACAATGAGCAGTTCTTC. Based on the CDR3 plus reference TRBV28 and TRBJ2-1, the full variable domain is DVKVTQSSRYLVKRTGEKVFLECVQDMDHENMFWYRQDPGLGLRLIYFSYDVKMKEKGDIPEGYSVSREKKERFSLILESASTNQTSMYLCASSPGQTYNEQFFGPGTRLTVL.